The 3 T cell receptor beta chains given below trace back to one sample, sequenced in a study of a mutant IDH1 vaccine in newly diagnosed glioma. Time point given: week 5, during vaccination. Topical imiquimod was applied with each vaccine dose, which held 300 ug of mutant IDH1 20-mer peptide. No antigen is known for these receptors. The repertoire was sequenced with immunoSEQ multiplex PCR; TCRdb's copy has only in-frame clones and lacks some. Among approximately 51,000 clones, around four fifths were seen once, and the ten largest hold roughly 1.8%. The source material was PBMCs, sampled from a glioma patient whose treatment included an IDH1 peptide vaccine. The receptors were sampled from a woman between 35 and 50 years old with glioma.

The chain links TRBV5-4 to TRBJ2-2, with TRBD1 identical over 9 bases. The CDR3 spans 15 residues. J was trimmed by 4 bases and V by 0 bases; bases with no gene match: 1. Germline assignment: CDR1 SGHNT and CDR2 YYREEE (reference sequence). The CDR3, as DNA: TGTGCCAGCAGCTTGGGGACAGGGGCCACCGGGGAGCTGTTTTTT. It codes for CASSLGTGATGELFF.

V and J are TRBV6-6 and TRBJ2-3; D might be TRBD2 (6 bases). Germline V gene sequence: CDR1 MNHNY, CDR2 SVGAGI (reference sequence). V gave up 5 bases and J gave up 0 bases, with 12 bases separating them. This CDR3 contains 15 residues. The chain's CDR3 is CASSMGTFSTDTQYF. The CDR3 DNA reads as TGTGCCAGCAGTATGGGGACTTTTAGCACAGATACGCAGTATTTT.

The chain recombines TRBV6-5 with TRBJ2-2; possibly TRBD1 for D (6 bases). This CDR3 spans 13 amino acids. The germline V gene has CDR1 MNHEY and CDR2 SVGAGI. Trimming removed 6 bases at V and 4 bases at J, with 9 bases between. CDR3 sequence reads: CASRDSVTGELFF. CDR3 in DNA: TGTGCCAGCAGGGACAGCGTCACCGGGGAGCTGTTTTTT.